The T cell receptor (beta chain) under discussion was sequenced for a study of blood T cell repertoires in COVID-19. For the study at large: The United States, Italy and Spain were the sources of the acute and convalescent COVID-19 samples.

Notes on this clone: Other DNA variants within this sample encode the same CDR3.

V lost 0 bases to trimming and J lost 5 bases, with 10 bases between them. This CDR3 is 15 amino acids long. Germline-derived CDR1 and CDR2 are ENHRY and SYGVKD. The method was immunoSEQ multiplex PCR; TCRdb's version includes in-frame clones alone and lacks a portion of them. Of 250,000 to 300,000 clones listed, 86% are singletons. Those enrolled in Seattle joined during active infection and were followed longitudinally afterward. This chain links TRBV10-3 with TRBJ1-4; possible D gene TRBD1, 5 bases. The sequence was collected from a woman between 70 and 85 years old with COVID-19, enrolled during active disease. What was sequenced was peripheral blood. CDR3 DNA: TGTGCCATCAGTGAGTCAGACAGAGGAAATGAAAAACTGTTTTTT. It translates to CAISESDRGNEKLFF.